This TCR beta chain was observed in a study of T cell responses to AZD1222 COVID-19 vaccine. Sequencing used immunoSEQ multiplex PCR; TCRdb keeps in-frame clones, though not all of them. Of more than 110,000 clones in the sample, about 90% were seen once. The CDR3 totals 13 residues. The V gene's germline CDR1 is MNHEY and CDR2 SVGAGI. The V and J ends lost 1 base and 4 bases respectively, with 7 bases between them. This TCR came from an adult in good health. The chain combines TRBV6-5 with TRBJ2-5; weak D call: TRBD2 (5 bases). Sequencing used peripheral blood, obtained on day 0 of AZD1222 vaccination. DNA for the CDR3: TGTGCCAGCAGTTACTTAGAGGGAGAGACCCAGTACTTC. It yields the protein CASSYLEGETQYF.